This T cell receptor beta chain was obtained from a study of blood T cell repertoires in COVID-19. Clones were sequenced by immunoSEQ multiplex PCR, and TCRdb holds only the in-frame ones, with some missing. The table has more than 85,000 clones, around nine tenths seen once. Germline V gene sequence: CDR1 GTSNPN, CDR2 SVGIG (reference sequence). This CDR3 is 12 amino acids long. Unmatched junction bases numbered 4, after V lost 7 bases and J lost 4 bases. J is TRBJ1-2 and V is TRBV30; 9 nucleotides line up with TRBD1. The receptor comes from a woman aged 50 to 65 with COVID-19, enrolled during active disease. Sequencing input: peripheral blood. The CDR3, as DNA: TGTGCCTCCCCGGGACAGGGCTATGGCTACACCTTC. Translation: CASPGQGYGYTF.